The entry below describes one T cell receptor beta chain. Its antigen is not identified. The germline CDR1 and CDR2 sequences are SGHDT and YYEEEE. This CDR3 region has 12 residues. The germline V and J ends were trimmed by 3 bases and 4 bases, with 8 bases remaining between them. The record originates from a study of blood T cells in healthy people across ages. The second PCR ran roughly 6 to 11 cycles with a sample-barcoded 5' primer and J-beta primers. In TCRdb, the 5' RACE reads were re-called with MiXCR into one record per CDR3 protein. The sample carries about 750,000 distinct CDR3 sequences, 50% to 65% recorded once. Whole-study findings and limits: Using unsorted PBMCs precluded a conclusive naive versus antigen-experienced comparison. Donor CMV status, an unknown factor, possibly confounded changes in expanded clonotypes.

Donors gave roughly 9.1 milliliters of peripheral blood apiece. The chain links TRBV5-6 to TRBJ2-7; no clear D. The sequencing input was blood. This TCR came from a man aged 80 or over in good health. The CDR3 nucleotides read TGTGCCAGCAGCTCCTCCAGGTACGAGCAGTACTTC. Protein: CASSSSRYEQYF.